This passage covers 8 T cell receptor beta chains from one sample sequenced in a study of cytomegalovirus exposure and HLA in healthy donors. Sequencing was performed with immunoSEQ multiplex PCR; in TCRdb, only in-frame clones are kept and a portion is missing. The table records about 160,000 clones, approximately 89% of them present only once. Sequences were obtained from PBMCs. Source of these receptors: a woman between 18 and 29 years old in good health and CMV-seropositive.

This clone appeared a single time. The chain joins TRBV5-1 to TRBJ2-1, with D tentatively TRBD2 (6 bases). The length of the CDR3 is 15 residues. Germline-derived CDR1 and CDR2 are SGHRS and YFSETQ. The V gene lost 0 bases and the J gene lost 0 bases, with 7 bases spanning the gap. The CDR3 region has the DNA TGCGCCAGCAGCTTGGTAGCGGCCTCCTACAATGAGCAGTTCTTC. The encoded protein is CASSLVAASYNEQFF.

Concerning this clone itself: The identical CDR3 is also encoded by other nucleotide sequences in the sample. The chain uses TRBV7-2 and TRBJ2-1, with 7 bases that match TRBD2. Germline V gene data show CDR1 as SGHTA and CDR2 as FQGNSA. Trimming cost V 3 bases and J 2 bases; bases outside gene matches: 4. The length of the CDR3 is 15 residues. The CDR3 nucleotides read TGTGCCAGCAGCTTGGCTAGCGGTACCTACAATGAGCAGTTCTTC. It encodes CASSLASGTYNEQFF. The full variable domain, its missing parts supplied by reference TRBV7-2 and TRBJ2-1, is GAGVSQSPSNKVTEKGKDVELRCDPISGHTALYWYRQSLGQGLEFLIYFQGNSAPDKSGLPSDRFSAERTGGSVSTLTIQRTQQEDSAVYLCASSLASGTYNEQFFGPGTRLTVL.

The rearrangement links TRBV7-9 to TRBJ2-2, with 8 positions matching TRBD2. The CDR3 sequence is 17 residues long. J was trimmed by 0 bases and V by 5 bases; bases with no gene match: 8. Germline CDR1 is SEHNR and CDR2 is FQNEAQ (reference sequence). CDR3 DNA: TGTGCCAGCAGCCCTGGGCCAGCGGGAGCGAACACCGGGGAGCTGTTTTTT. It translates to CASSPGPAGANTGELFF.

The table lists this clone with a few counts. One end of the junction fails to match germline, which may point to a read error. CDR3 sequence reads: CASSLPGQVYSDQPQHF. Here the CDR3 DNA reads TGTGCCAGCAGCCTACCCGGACAGGTCTATAGCGATCAGCCCCAGCATTTT. The rearrangement joins TRBV28 to TRBJ1-5; 7 positions agree with TRBD1. Germline V gene data show CDR1 as MDHEN and CDR2 as SYDVKM. The CDR3 sequence is 17 residues long. Drawing the rest from reference TRBV28 and TRBJ1-5, the complete variable domain is DVKVTQSSRYLVKRTGEKVFLECVQDMDHENMFWYRQDPGLGLRLIYFSYDVKMKEKGDIPEGYSVSREKKERFSLILESASTNQTSMYLCASSLPGQVYSDQPQHFGDGTRLSIL.

This chain joins TRBV6-6 and TRBJ1-1, with unresolved D. The CDR3 is 11 residues long. V was trimmed by 6 bases and J by 8 bases, leaving 10 bases between them. Per the germline V gene, CDR1 is MNHNY and CDR2 is SVGAGI (reference sequence). DNA of the CDR3: TGTGCCAGCAGCCACAACGCCGAAGCTTTCTTT. It is translated as CASSHNAEAFF.

The CDR3 loop is CASSQGFFRDRGGYEQYF. CDR3 in DNA: TGTGCCAGCAGCCAAGGTTTCTTCCGGGACAGGGGGGGATACGAGCAGTACTTC. The genes are TRBV4-2 and TRBJ2-7; the match to TRBD1 covers 11 bases. Germline assignment: CDR1 LGHNA and CDR2 YNFKEQ. V shed 1 base, J shed 4 bases, and the junction held 12 bases outside the gene matches. The CDR3 contains 18 residues.

The chain uses TRBV5-6 and TRBJ1-2, with 7 positions matching TRBD1. Looked up from germline, CDR1 is SGHDT and CDR2 is YYEEEE. V lost 5 bases, J lost 7 bases, and 8 bases stayed unmatched. CDR3 length: 13 residues. CDR3: CASREVQGLGYTF. For the CDR3, the DNA is TGTGCCAGCAGGGAGGTACAGGGGCTTGGCTACACCTTC.

The chain links TRBV30 to TRBJ2-3; TRBD2 agrees at 8 bases. The V segment lost 0 bases and the J segment 4 bases; nucleotides outside the gene matches: 6. The CDR3 is 15 amino acids. The germline gives CDR1 GTSNPN, CDR2 SVGIG (reference sequence). CDR3 sequence: CAWSVSGTSADTQYF. The CDR3 DNA reads TGTGCCTGGAGTGTTAGCGGGACCTCCGCAGATACGCAGTATTTT.